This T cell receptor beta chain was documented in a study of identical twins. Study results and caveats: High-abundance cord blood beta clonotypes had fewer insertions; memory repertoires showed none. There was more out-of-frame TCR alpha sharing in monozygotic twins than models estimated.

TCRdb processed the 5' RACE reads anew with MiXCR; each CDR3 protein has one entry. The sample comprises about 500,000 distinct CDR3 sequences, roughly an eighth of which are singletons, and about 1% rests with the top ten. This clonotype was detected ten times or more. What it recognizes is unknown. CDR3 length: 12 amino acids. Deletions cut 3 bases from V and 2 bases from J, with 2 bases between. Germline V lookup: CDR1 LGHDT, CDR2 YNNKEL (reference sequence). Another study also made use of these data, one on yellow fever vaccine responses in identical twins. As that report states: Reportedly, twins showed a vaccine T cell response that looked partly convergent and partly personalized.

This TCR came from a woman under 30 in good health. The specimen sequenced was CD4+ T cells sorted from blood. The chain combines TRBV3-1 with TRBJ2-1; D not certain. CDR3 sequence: CASSQPYNEQFF. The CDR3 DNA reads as TGTGCCAGCAGCCAGCCCTACAATGAGCAGTTCTTC.